This T cell receptor beta chain was recovered during a study of T cells expressing NK-cell markers. Study conclusions and caveats: For a few donors, these clonotypes were likewise the leading ones in the CD3+CD56-NKG2C+ fraction.

The CDR3 loop spans 11 amino acids. The V gene's germline CDR1 is DFQATT and CDR2 SNEGSKA (reference sequence). A remark on this clonotype: Its antigen is still unknown.

Libraries used 5'RACE template switching adding universal primer site and UMIs. Reprocessing the 5' RACE reads, TCRdb reports a single entry for every CDR3 protein and omits DNA. Its table records roughly 450,000 distinct CDR3 sequences. Sequenced input: blood T cells: a sorted CD56 or NKG2C T cell subset, CD4+ or CD8+ T cells, or bulk PBMC T cells (not recorded which). The sequence was collected from a woman in her forties or fifties in good health. The gene calls are TRBV20-1 and TRBJ2-5. CDR3: CSSGYQETQYF.